The 9 T cell receptor beta chains below were found in one sample sequenced in a study of T cell responses to AZD1222 COVID-19 vaccine. Clones were read by immunoSEQ multiplex PCR, and TCRdb kept only the in-frame ones, dropping some. The table lists approximately 140,000 clones, under 95% of them singletons, with about 3% in the top ten. The material sequenced was peripheral blood, taken on day 0 of MenACWY control vaccination. The origin of the receptors is an adult in good health.

The chain is built from TRBV5-1 and TRBJ2-3; D not resolved. Germline lookup yields CDR1 SGHRS and CDR2 YFSETQ. The CDR3 length is 17 residues. The germline V and J ends were trimmed by 0 bases and 0 bases, with 14 bases remaining between them. CDR3 bases: TGCGCCAGCAGCTTGGGCTCAGGACGGTCTAGCACAGATACGCAGTATTTT. This encodes CASSLGSGRSSTDTQYF.

V and J are TRBV10-3 and TRBJ1-5, with a weak D call TRBD1 (6 bases). The germline V gene has CDR1 ENHRY and CDR2 SYGVKD. Trimming shortened V by 2 bases and J by 2 bases, and 10 bases separated the two germline ends. This CDR3 comprises 15 residues. CDR3 sequence reads: CAISEMGGGNQPQHF. In DNA, the CDR3 is TGTGCCATCAGTGAGATGGGGGGCGGCAATCAGCCCCAGCATTTT.

This sequence joins TRBV3-1 (or the pseudogene TRBV3-2) and TRBJ2-7, with TRBD1 identical over 9 bases. V was pared by 4 bases and J by 9 bases, with 4 bases of the junction left unmatched. CDR1 and CDR2 (germline): LGHDT, YNNKEL (reference sequence). This CDR3 comprises 12 residues. The CDR3 DNA is TGTGCCAGCAGCCTCAGACAGGGGGGGCAGTACTTC. Translating gives CASSLRQGGQYF.

This clone was counted between two and nine times. The chain joins TRBV27 to TRBJ1-1; TRBD1 agrees at 8 bases. The CDR3 sequence is 13 residues long. Germline values: CDR1 MNHEY, CDR2 SMNVEV (reference sequence). J gave up 6 bases and V 5 bases, and 5 bases lay outside the gene matches. CDR3: CASSRPGGAEAFF. The CDR3, as DNA: TGTGCCAGCAGTCGTCCAGGGGGCGCTGAAGCTTTCTTT.

This rearrangement joins TRBV2 to TRBJ1-5, with unresolved D. CDR1 and CDR2 from the germline V gene are SNHLY and FYNNEI. V was clipped by 6 bases and J by 0 bases, with 12 bases between them. This CDR3 region has 15 residues. The CDR3 here is CASRGYPLSNQPQHF. Written as DNA, the CDR3 is TGTGCCAGCAGGGGCTATCCCCTTAGCAATCAGCCCCAGCATTTT.

This clone was detected once. The rearrangement joins TRBV7-9 to TRBJ2-7; 9 nucleotides agree with TRBD2. In germline, CDR1 is SEHNR, CDR2 FQNEAQ (reference sequence). This CDR3 comprises 19 residues. Trimming took 1 base from V and 0 from J; bases not matched to a gene: 13. The CDR3 sequence: CASSLEPPSAGGYSYEQYF. Written as DNA, the CDR3 is TGTGCCAGCAGCTTAGAGCCGCCTTCAGCGGGGGGTTACTCCTACGAGCAGTACTTC. Complete variable domain (other parts from reference TRBV7-9 and TRBJ2-7): DTGVSQNPRHKITKRGQNVTFRCDPISEHNRLYWYRQTLGQGPEFLTYFQNEAQLEKSRLLSDRFSAERPKGSFSTLEIQRTEQGDSAMYLCASSLEPPSAGGYSYEQYFGPGTRLTVT.

This chain joins TRBV6-6 and TRBJ2-1; D perhaps matches TRBD2 (6 bases). Germline assignment: CDR1 MNHNY and CDR2 SVGAGI (reference sequence). V was shortened by 6 bases and J by 7 bases, with 16 bases between the two germline ends. The CDR3 runs to 14 residues. This CDR3 is CASSTLRDSNEQFF. For the CDR3, the DNA is TGTGCCAGCAGCACCCTCCGGGACTCGAATGAGCAGTTCTTC.

The sample holds a few counts of this clone. The CDR3 reads CASLGRDTQYF. The CDR3 nucleotides are TGCGCCAGCCTTGGGCGGGATACGCAGTATTTT. The rearrangement uses TRBV5-1 and TRBJ2-3; D is ambiguous. The CDR3 is made up of 11 amino acids. The germline CDR1 and CDR2 sequences are SGHRS and YFSETQ. The V end lost 7 bases, the J end lost 6 bases, and 9 bases lay between the germline ends.

The CDR3 sequence: CASSMRTSGNNEQFF. For the CDR3, the DNA is TGTGCCAGTAGTATGAGGACTAGCGGAAATAATGAGCAGTTCTTC. This chain uses TRBV19 with TRBJ2-1; 10 bases match TRBD2. This CDR3 comprises 15 residues. Germline values: CDR1 LNHDA, CDR2 SQIVND (reference sequence). Trimming removed 3 bases from V and 7 bases from J; junction bases left unmatched: 6.